A single sample is the source of the 18 T cell receptor beta chains below, sequenced in a study of Graves' ophthalmopathy and Graves' hyperthyroidism. RNA transcripts were the source from which TCR beta CDR3 regions were amplified. The library came from an HTBI-primed first-round RT-PCR and a second-round multiplex PCR. MiXCR, applied by TCRdb to the multiplex PCR reads, yields one record per CDR3 protein. Here the sample spans 580,000 or so distinct CDR3 sequences, just under 40% being singletons. The sample was peripheral blood or thyroid tissue (not recorded which). All receptors derive from an adult man with Graves' hyperthyroidism.

This clonotype was seen just once. One end of the junction does not line up with germline, which may come from a read error. The chain combines TRBV7-9 with TRBJ1-3; 7 bases line up with TRBD1. The germline gives CDR1 SEHNR, CDR2 FQNEAQ (reference sequence). The CDR3 spans 18 residues. CDR3: CASSQGSVRGTSGNTTYF. CDR3 nucleotides: TGTGCCAGCAGCCAAGGAAGTGTCAGGGGGACGTCTGGAAACACCACATATTTT.

In its sample, this clonotype was seen a few times. The V gene is TRBV5-1, the J gene TRBJ2-6; D perhaps matches TRBD1 (5 bases). The CDR3 extends over 17 amino acids. With 0 bases removed from V and 3 bases from J, the gap between germline ends came to 13 bases. Germline CDR1 and CDR2: SGHRS and YFSETQ. The CDR3 nucleotides read TGCGCCAGCAGCTTGGGGTCCGACAGCCGTGGGGCCAACGTCCTGACTTTC. Encoded protein: CASSLGSDSRGANVLTF.

Details on this clonotype: This may arise from a read error, as a much more abundant clone is one base away. The rearrangement uses TRBV6-5 and TRBJ2-7; tentatively, D is TRBD1 (5 bases). The germline V and J ends were trimmed by 5 bases and 2 bases, with 7 bases remaining between them. The germline V gene encodes CDR1 MNHEY and CDR2 SVGAGI. The CDR3 runs 12 residues. The CDR3 DNA follows: TGTGCCAGCAGTGAACAGGCCTACGAGCAGTACTTC. The encoded protein is CASSEQAYEQYF.

This clonotype was seen repeatedly, ten times or more. This chain uses TRBV6-5 with TRBJ1-1; no firm D call. Germline assignment: CDR1 MNHEY and CDR2 SVGAGI. There are 15 residues in the CDR3. Between the trimmed V and J ends, which lost 0 bases and 1 base, there was a span of 9 bases. The CDR3, as DNA: TGTGCCAGCAGTTACTCTAAGACACCGAACACTGAAGCTTTCTTT. This sequence encodes CASSYSKTPNTEAFF.

This clonotype was observed at least ten times. As DNA, the CDR3 is TGTGCCAGCAGCTTAGGGGACGGCTACTCTGGAAACACCATATATTTT. This codes for CASSLGDGYSGNTIYF. J is TRBJ1-3 and V is TRBV7-9; tentative D call: TRBD1 (5 bases). The germline V gene has CDR1 SEHNR and CDR2 FQNEAQ (reference sequence). This CDR3 is 16 amino acids long. V dropped 1 base and J dropped 0 bases, with 10 bases sitting between them. Combining the CDR3 with reference TRBV7-9 and TRBJ1-3 gives the whole variable domain DTGVSQNPRHKITKRGQNVTFRCDPISEHNRLYWYRQTLGQGPEFLTYFQNEAQLEKSRLLSDRFSAERPKGSFSTLEIQRTEQGDSAMYLCASSLGDGYSGNTIYFGEGSWLTVV.

This clonotype was seen a handful of times. The chain recombines TRBV5-4 with TRBJ1-2, with TRBD1 matching 7 bases. The germline V gene has CDR1 SGHNT and CDR2 YYREEE (reference sequence). Trimming at V came to 0 bases and at J to 4 bases, leaving 12 bases not matched to a gene. The CDR3 covers 17 residues. CDR3 nucleotide sequence: TGTGCCAGCAGCTTGGGGGGACGACAGGGAGACGTCTATGGCTACACCTTC. This gives the protein CASSLGGRQGDVYGYTF.

The chain uses TRBV27 and TRBJ1-2; D uncertain. With 6 bases removed from V and 5 bases from J, the gap between germline ends came to 13 bases. Germline V gene sequence: CDR1 MNHEY, CDR2 SMNVEV (reference sequence). This CDR3 is 13 amino acids long. CDR3 sequence (DNA): TGTGCCAGCAGCTCTGACGCCACATATGGCTACACCTTC. It encodes CASSSDATYGYTF.

The chain combines TRBV7-9 with TRBJ2-5; 16 bases are shared with TRBD2. The length of the CDR3 is 18 residues. V shed 4 bases and J 2 bases; nucleotides not matched to a gene: 7. Germline CDR1 reads SEHNR; CDR2 reads FQNEAQ (reference sequence). CDR3 nucleotide sequence: TGTGCCAGCAGCTCCCCTGCGGGACTAGCGGGGGGGCAAGAGACCCAGTACTTC. Protein product: CASSSPAGLAGGQETQYF.

This clonotype was picked up many times. The chain employs TRBV10-3 and TRBJ1-5, with 10 bases that match TRBD1. Germline assignment: CDR1 ENHRY and CDR2 SYGVKD. Losses at the gene ends were 10 bases for V and 7 bases for J; bases not matched to a gene: 13. This CDR3 has 15 amino acids. DNA of the CDR3: TGTGCCACCGGGACAATGACAGGGGGCGGGCAGCCCCAGCATTTT. Translation: CATGTMTGGGQPQHF.

To note about this clonotype: A clone one base away is much larger, so this may be a read error. The rearrangement links TRBV2 to TRBJ1-1, with a tentative D call TRBD1 (6 bases). The CDR3 has 12 residues. Per germline, CDR1 SNHLY and CDR2 FYNNEI. The CDR3 nucleotides are TGTGCCAGCAGGGGGACACCCTCTGAAGCTTCCTTT. Translated, it gives CASRGTPSEASF.

This chain uses TRBV5-1 with TRBJ1-1; weak D call: TRBD1 (5 bases). Germline lookup yields CDR1 SGHRS and CDR2 YFSETQ. Trimming stripped 2 bases from V and 1 base from J, with 9 bases between. The CDR3 has 14 residues. The CDR3 reads CASSLQATNTEAFF. The CDR3 nucleotides read TGCGCCAGCAGCTTACAGGCGACGAACACTGAAGCTTTCTTT.

V is TRBV9 and J is TRBJ1-4; D is uncertain. V was trimmed by 3 bases and J by 5 bases, leaving 8 bases between them. The CDR3 consists of 13 residues. Per germline, CDR1 SGDLS and CDR2 YYNGEE. CDR3 amino acids: CASSEPTNEKLFF. In nucleotides, the CDR3 is TGTGCCAGCAGCGAGCCCACCAATGAAAAACTGTTTTTT. The full variable domain, with the rest looked up from reference TRBV9 and TRBJ1-4, is DSGVTQTPKHLITATGQRVTLRCSPRSGDLSVYWYQQSLDQGLQFLIQYYNGEERAKGNILERFSAQQFPDLHSELNLSSLELGDSALYFCASSEPTNEKLFFGSGTQLSVL.

The chain couples TRBV29-1 to TRBJ1-6; the D gene is possibly TRBD1 (5 bases). Germline values: CDR1 SQVTM, CDR2 ANQGSEA. The CDR3 runs 14 residues. With 8 bases removed from V and 7 bases from J, the gap between germline ends came to 18 bases. In nucleotides, the CDR3 is TGCAGCTCCCCGCCGGGCTGGACAAATTCACCCCTCCACTTT. Translated: CSSPPGWTNSPLHF.

This clonotype was recorded a few times. V and J are TRBV27 and TRBJ1-3; 8 bases line up with TRBD1. This CDR3 is built from 14 residues. With V trimmed by 9 bases and J by 1 base, 5 bases remained unmatched. Looked up from germline, CDR1 is MNHEY and CDR2 is SMNVEV (reference sequence). This CDR3 reads CASRQGRSGNTIYF. The DNA of the CDR3 is TGTGCCAGTCGACAGGGGAGGTCTGGAAACACCATATATTTT.

In regard to this clonotype: Since a much larger clone is just one base distant, this may be a read error. The rearrangement uses TRBV6-6 and TRBJ1-3; weak D call: TRBD1 (5 bases). Germline CDR1 and CDR2: MNHNY and SVGAGI (reference sequence). The CDR3 totals 16 residues. Between the trimmed V and J ends, which lost 6 bases and 0 bases, there was a span of 15 bases. The CDR3 coding sequence is TGTGCCAGCAGCTCCCGGGACGGTCCCTCTGGAAACACCATATATTTT. Translated, it gives CASSSRDGPSGNTIYF.

V usage is TRBV5-1 and J usage is TRBJ2-7; TRBD1 is a possible D gene (6 bases). Germline assignment: CDR1 SGHRS and CDR2 YFSETQ. V was pared by 5 bases and J by 7 bases, with 31 bases between. CDR3 length equals 18 residues. The CDR3 spells CASRDPDSLLFPSGEQYF. CDR3 DNA: TGCGCCAGCAGGGATCCGGACAGCCTTCTGTTCCCGTCTGGGGAGCAGTACTTC.

This clonotype was detected many times. J is TRBJ1-2 and V is TRBV2, with TRBD1 matching 7 bases. The CDR3 is made up of 15 amino acids. Germline V gene sequence: CDR1 SNHLY, CDR2 FYNNEI. V lost 6 bases, J lost 1 base, and 8 bases stayed unmatched. CDR3 region: CASRAGDRDNYGYTF. The CDR3 DNA reads as TGTGCCAGCAGGGCCGGGGACAGAGATAACTATGGCTACACCTTC.

This clonotype was observed many times. The V call is TRBV9, the J call TRBJ1-2; D not resolved. This CDR3 contains 12 residues. CDR1 and CDR2 from the germline V gene are SGDLS and YYNGEE. Trimming took 6 bases from V and 4 from J, leaving 10 bases between them. The CDR3 reads CASTKPPYGYTF. Here the CDR3 DNA reads TGTGCCAGCACCAAACCCCCCTATGGCTACACCTTC.